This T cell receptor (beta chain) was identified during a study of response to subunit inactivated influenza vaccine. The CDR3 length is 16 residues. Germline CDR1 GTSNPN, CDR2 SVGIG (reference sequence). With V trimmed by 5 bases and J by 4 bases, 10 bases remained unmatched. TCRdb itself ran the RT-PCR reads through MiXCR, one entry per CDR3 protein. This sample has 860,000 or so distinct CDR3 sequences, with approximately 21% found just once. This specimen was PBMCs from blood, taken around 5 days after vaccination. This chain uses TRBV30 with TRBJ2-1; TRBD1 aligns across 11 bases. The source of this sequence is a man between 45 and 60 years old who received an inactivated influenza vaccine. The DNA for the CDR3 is TGTGCCTGGGTTGGAACCCGGGACAGGGGGTACAATGAGCAGTTCTTC. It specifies CAWVGTRDRGYNEQFF. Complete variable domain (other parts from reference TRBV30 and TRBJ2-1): SQTIHQWPATLVQPVGSPLSLECTVEGTSNPNLYWYRQAAGRGLQLLFYSVGIGQISSEVPQNLSASRPQDRQFILSSKKLLLSDSGFYLCAWVGTRDRGYNEQFFGPGTRLTVL.